These T cell receptor beta chains were read from a single sample in a study of early T cells in non-severe SARS-CoV-2 infection. TCRdb re-called the 5' RACE reads through MiXCR, storing one row per CDR3 protein. This repertoire shows fewer than 95,000 distinct CDR3 sequences, approximately 16% found once; its top ten account for about 4.7%. The material was whole blood, obtained at baseline. Source of these receptors: an adult who was a healthcare worker with PCR-confirmed SARS-CoV-2 infection or an uninfected control (not recorded which). CDR3s leave out the opening cysteine and the closing phenylalanine or tryptophan. Fields, in order: J gene, V gene, CDR3 length, CDR3 protein.

TRBJ1-5	TRBV27	14	ASSRLTSRGNQPQH
TRBJ2-3	TRBV3-1	14	ASSQDWRDGTDTQY
TRBJ1-1	TRBV12-3/TRBV12-4	15	ASSLGPRTGGNTEAF
TRBJ2-7	TRBV12-3/TRBV12-4	10	ASTGHPGEQY
TRBJ2-7	TRBV7-8	13	ASSLGLARYDEQY
TRBJ2-7	TRBV20-1	13	SARDIAGGVYEQY
TRBJ2-3	TRBV24-1	14	ATSPSSGSFTDTQY
TRBJ1-1	TRBV20-1	11	SAGPQENTEAF
TRBJ1-4	TRBV20-1	9	SASKPEKLF
TRBJ2-1	TRBV4-1	14	ASSQVGRDRRNEQF
TRBJ2-7	TRBV5-1	14	ASSLADRTISYEQY
TRBJ1-6	TRBV30	13	AWSVPGRGNSPLH
TRBJ2-1	TRBV7-6	14	ASSLGGGTGFNEQF
TRBJ2-5	TRBV11-2	16	ASSLLALVGGREETQY
TRBJ1-3	TRBV20-1	12	SGHNRDGGNTIY
TRBJ2-1	TRBV6-2/TRBV6-3	13	ASSSIDRDRNEQF
TRBJ2-1	TRBV7-2	12	ASSFSGSYNEQF